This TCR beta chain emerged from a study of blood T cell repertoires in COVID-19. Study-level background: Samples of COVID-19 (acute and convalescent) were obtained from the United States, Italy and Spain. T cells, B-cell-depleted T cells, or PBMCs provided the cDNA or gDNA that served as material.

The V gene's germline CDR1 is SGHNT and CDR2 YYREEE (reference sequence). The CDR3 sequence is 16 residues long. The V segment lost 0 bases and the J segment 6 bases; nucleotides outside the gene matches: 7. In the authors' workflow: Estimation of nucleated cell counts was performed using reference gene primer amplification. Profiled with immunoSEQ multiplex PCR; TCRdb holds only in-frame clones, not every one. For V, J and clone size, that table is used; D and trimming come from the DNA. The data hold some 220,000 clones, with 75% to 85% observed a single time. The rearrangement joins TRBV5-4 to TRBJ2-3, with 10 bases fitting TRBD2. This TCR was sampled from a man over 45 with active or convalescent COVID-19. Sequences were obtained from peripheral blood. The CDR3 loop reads CASSLEASGGRDTQYF. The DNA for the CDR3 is TGTGCCAGCAGCTTGGAGGCTAGCGGGGGTAGGGATACGCAGTATTTT.